This T cell receptor (beta chain) was recorded in a study of CD8 T cells in ankylosing spondylitis. General study results and limits: Blood of patients with ankylosing spondylitis appeared to be characterized by a TCR beta motif of about 8 highly homologous variants.

V lost 3 bases, J lost 5 bases, and 8 bases stayed unmatched. Germline V lookup: CDR1 SGHRS, CDR2 YFSETQ. This CDR3 region has 15 residues. As for this clonotype: Its antigen remains unidentified.

Each CDR3 protein gets one entry after TCRdb re-called the 5' RACE reads with MiXCR. The sample includes fewer than 450,000 distinct CDR3 sequences, 15% to 20% of them seen just once. Sequenced material: blood, either unsorted or a sorted T cell fraction (not recorded which). This clonotype was sampled from a male donor with ankylosing spondylitis. This rearrangement joins TRBV5-1 to TRBJ2-5; 9 nucleotides align to TRBD1. The CDR3 nucleotides read TGCGCCAGCAGCTCGACCGGGACAGGGCTGGAGACCCAGTACTTC. This translates into CASSSTGTGLETQYF.